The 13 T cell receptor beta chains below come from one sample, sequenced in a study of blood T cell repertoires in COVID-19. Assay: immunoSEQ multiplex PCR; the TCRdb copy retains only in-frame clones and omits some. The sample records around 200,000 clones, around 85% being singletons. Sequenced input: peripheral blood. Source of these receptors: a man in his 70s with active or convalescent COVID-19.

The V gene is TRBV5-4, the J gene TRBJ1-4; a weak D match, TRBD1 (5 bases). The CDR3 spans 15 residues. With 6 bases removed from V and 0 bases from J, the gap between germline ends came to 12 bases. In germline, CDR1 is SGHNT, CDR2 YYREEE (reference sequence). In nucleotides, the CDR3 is TGTGCCAGCACTCGGGGGGGGGCAACTAATGAAAAACTGTTTTTT. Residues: CASTRGGATNEKLFF.

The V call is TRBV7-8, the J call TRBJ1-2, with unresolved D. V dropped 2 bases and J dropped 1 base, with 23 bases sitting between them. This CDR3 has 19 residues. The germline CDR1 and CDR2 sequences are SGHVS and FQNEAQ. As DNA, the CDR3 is TGTGCCAGCAGCTTAAATTTCGGAATAAGCGGTTCCAATAACTATGGCTACACCTTC. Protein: CASSLNFGISGSNNYGYTF. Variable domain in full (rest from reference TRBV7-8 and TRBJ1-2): GAGVSQSPRYKVAKRGQDVALRCDPISGHVSLFWYQQALGQGPEFLTYFQNEAQLDKSGLPSDRFFAERPEGSVSTLKIQRTQQEDSAVYLCASSLNFGISGSNNYGYTFGSGTRLTVV.

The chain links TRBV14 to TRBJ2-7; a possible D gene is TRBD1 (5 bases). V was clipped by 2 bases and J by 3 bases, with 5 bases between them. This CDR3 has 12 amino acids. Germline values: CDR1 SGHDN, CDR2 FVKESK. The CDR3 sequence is CASSQQGYEQYF. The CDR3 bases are TGTGCCAGCAGCCAACAGGGCTACGAGCAGTACTTC. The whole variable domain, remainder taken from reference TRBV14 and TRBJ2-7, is EAGVTQFPSHSVIEKGQTVTLRCDPISGHDNLYWYRRVMGKEIKFLLHFVKESKQDESGMPNNRFLAERTGGTYSTLKVQPAELEDSGVYFCASSQQGYEQYFGPGTRLTVT.

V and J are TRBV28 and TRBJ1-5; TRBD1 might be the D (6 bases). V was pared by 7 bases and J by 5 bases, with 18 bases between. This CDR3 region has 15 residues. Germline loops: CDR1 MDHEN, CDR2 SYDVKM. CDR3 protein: CASKAIKGGYQPQHF. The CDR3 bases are TGTGCCAGCAAAGCCATTAAGGGGGGGTATCAGCCCCAGCATTTT.

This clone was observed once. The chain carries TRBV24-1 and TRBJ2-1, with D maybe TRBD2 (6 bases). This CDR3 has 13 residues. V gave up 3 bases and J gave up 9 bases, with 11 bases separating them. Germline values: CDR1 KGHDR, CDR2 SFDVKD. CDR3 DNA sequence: TGTGCCACCAGTGATGGGCCCGGGGGTGAGCAGTTCTTC. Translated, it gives CATSDGPGGEQFF.

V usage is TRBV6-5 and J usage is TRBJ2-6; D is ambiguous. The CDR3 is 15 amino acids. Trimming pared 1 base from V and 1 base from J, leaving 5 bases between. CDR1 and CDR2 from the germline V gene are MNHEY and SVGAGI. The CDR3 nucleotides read TGTGCCAGCAGTTACTGGCGGTCTGGGGCCAACGTCCTGACTTTC. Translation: CASSYWRSGANVLTF.

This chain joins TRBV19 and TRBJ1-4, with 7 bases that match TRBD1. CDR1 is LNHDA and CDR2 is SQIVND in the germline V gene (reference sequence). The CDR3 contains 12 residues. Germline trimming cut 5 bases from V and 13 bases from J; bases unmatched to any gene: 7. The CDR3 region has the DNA TGTGCCAGTAGTTTCCTCCGGGACAGACTGTTTTTT. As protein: CASSFLRDRLFF.

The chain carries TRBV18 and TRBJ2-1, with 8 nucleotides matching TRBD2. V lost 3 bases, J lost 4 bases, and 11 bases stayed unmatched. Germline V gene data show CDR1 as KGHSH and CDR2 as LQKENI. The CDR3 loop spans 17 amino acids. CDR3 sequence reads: CASSPSTGTRLYNEQFF. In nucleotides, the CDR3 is TGTGCCAGCTCACCCTCAACCGGGACTAGGCTTTACAATGAGCAGTTCTTC.

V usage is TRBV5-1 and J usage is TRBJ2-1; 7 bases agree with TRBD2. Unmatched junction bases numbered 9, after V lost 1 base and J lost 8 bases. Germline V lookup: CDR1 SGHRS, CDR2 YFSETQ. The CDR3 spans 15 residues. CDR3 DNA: TGCGCCAGCAGCTTGACGGGAGGCGTTCTGTATGAGCAGTTCTTC. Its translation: CASSLTGGVLYEQFF.

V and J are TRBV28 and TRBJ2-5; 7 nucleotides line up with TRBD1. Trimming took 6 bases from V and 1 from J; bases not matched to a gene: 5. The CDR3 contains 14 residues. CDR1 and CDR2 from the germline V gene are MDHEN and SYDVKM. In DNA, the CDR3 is TGTGCCAGCAGAACACAGGGGCGCCAAGAGACCCAGTACTTC. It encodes CASRTQGRQETQYF. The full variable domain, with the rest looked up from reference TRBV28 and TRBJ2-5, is DVKVTQSSRYLVKRTGEKVFLECVQDMDHENMFWYRQDPGLGLRLIYFSYDVKMKEKGDIPEGYSVSREKKERFSLILESASTNQTSMYLCASRTQGRQETQYFGPGTRLLVL.

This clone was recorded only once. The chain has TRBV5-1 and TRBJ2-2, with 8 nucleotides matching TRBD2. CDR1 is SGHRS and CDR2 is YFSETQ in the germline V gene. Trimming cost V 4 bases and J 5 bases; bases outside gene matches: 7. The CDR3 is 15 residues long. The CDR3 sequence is CASSAAGEGTGELFF. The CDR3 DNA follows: TGCGCCAGCAGCGCAGCGGGAGAGGGGACCGGGGAGCTGTTTTTT.

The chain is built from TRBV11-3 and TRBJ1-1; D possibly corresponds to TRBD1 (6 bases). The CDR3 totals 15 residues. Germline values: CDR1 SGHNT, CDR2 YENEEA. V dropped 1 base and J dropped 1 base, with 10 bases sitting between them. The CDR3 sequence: CASSLGPGQNTEAFF. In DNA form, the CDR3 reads TGTGCCAGCAGCTTAGGCCCGGGACAGAACACTGAAGCTTTCTTT.

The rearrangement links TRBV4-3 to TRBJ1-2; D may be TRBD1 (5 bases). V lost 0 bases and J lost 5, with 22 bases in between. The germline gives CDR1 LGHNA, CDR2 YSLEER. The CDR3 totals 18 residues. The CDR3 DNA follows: TGCGCCAGCAGCCAAGATTGGCCGACAGCGACCCTCAGATATGGCTACACCTTC. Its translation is CASSQDWPTATLRYGYTF.